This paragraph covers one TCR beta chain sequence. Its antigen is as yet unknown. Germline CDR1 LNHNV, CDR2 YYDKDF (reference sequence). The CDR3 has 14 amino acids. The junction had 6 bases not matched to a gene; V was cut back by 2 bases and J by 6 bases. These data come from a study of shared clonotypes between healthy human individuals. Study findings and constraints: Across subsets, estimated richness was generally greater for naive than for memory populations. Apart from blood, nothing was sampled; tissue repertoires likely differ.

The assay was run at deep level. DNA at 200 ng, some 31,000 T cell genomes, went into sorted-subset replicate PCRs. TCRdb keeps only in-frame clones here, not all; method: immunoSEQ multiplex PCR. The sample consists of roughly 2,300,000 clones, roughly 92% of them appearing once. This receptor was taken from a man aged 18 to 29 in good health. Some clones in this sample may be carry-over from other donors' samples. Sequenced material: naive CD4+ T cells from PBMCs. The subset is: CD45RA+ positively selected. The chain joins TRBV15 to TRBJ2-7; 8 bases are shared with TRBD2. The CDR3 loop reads CATSRNSGMGEQYF. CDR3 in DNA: TGTGCCACCAGCAGAAATAGCGGGATGGGCGAGCAGTACTTC.